This entry lists 7 T cell receptor beta chains sequenced from one sample in a study of post-analysis software for immune sequencing data. Whole-study findings and limits: When patients were compared with controls, four or five TRBV segments were more frequent, TRBV5-6, TRBV5-1 and TRBV20-1 among them.

For these TCRs, the target antigens are not known. TCR beta cDNA libraries had unique molecular identifiers. Using its own MiXCR run on the PCR reads, TCRdb lists one record per CDR3 protein. The sample lists 500,000 to 600,000 distinct CDR3 sequences, 44% occurring once. The source material was blood. The origin of the receptors is a girl aged 10-17 years with multiple sclerosis.

As DNA, the CDR3 is TGTGCCAGCAGCCAAGTCCCAGGTCGGACTGAAGCTTTCTTT. Protein sequence: CASSQVPGRTEAFF. The V call is TRBV3-1, the J call TRBJ1-1, with D unclear. CDR1 and CDR2 (germline): LGHDT, YNNKEL (reference sequence). Trimming removed 1 base from V and 5 bases from J, with 11 bases in between. The CDR3 runs 14 residues.

This sequence joins TRBV10-3 and TRBJ1-1, with 8 positions matching TRBD1. The CDR3 runs 16 residues. Germline CDR1 and CDR2: ENHRY and SYGVKD. J was trimmed by 1 base and V by 3 bases; bases with no gene match: 7. The CDR3 spells CAISDRGQGGNTEAFF. The CDR3 DNA follows: TGTGCCATCAGTGACCGCGGACAGGGTGGGAACACTGAAGCTTTCTTT.

The chain links TRBV27 to TRBJ2-1; D possibly corresponds to TRBD1 (6 bases). The CDR3 runs 15 residues. Per germline, CDR1 MNHEY and CDR2 SMNVEV (reference sequence). Trimming cost V 2 bases and J 2 bases, with 10 bases left between them. CDR3 bases: TGTGCCAGCAGTTTAAGGGGGAGTACCTACAATGAGCAGTTCTTC. Its protein is CASSLRGSTYNEQFF.

V gene TRBV20-1 combines with J gene TRBJ1-1, with 7 bases fitting TRBD1. The CDR3 runs to 14 residues. Germline assignment: CDR1 DFQATT and CDR2 SNEGSKA (reference sequence). Unmatched junction bases numbered 10, after V lost 2 bases and J lost 7 bases. CDR3 sequence reads: CSARKTGNSHEAFF. As DNA, the CDR3 is TGCAGTGCTAGAAAGACAGGGAACTCACATGAAGCTTTCTTT.

Only a few counts were recorded for this clonotype. The chain recombines TRBV11-2 with TRBJ2-4; D is possibly TRBD2 (6 bases). V dropped 6 bases and J dropped 7 bases, with 16 bases sitting between them. Germline V CDR1 and CDR2: SGHAT, FQNNGV. The CDR3 covers 14 residues. The CDR3 DNA is TGTGCCAGCAGTCGGAGGGAAGGAGAGAACATTCAGTACTTC. Encoded protein: CASSRREGENIQYF. Full variable domain (missing parts from reference TRBV11-2 and TRBJ2-4): EAGVAQSPRYKIIEKRQSVAFWCNPISGHATLYWYQQILGQGPKLLIQFQNNGVVDDSQLPKDRFSAERLKGVDSTLKIQPAKLEDSAVYLCASSRREGENIQYFGAGTRLSVL.

This chain uses TRBV12-3 or TRBV12-4 with TRBJ2-1, with a possible D match to TRBD2 (5 bases). The V end lost 0 bases, the J end lost 5 bases, and 14 bases lay between the germline ends. The CDR3 contains 16 residues. As DNA, the CDR3 is TGTGCCAGCAGTTTAGCGCTGGTAGCGAGAAACAATGAGCAGTTCTTC. The encoded protein is CASSLALVARNNEQFF.

The sample holds one count of this clonotype. The rearrangement uses TRBV7-2 and TRBJ1-5; perhaps TRBD1 as D (5 bases). Germline CDR1 and CDR2: SGHTA and FQGNSA. V lost 5 bases, J lost 4 bases, and 9 bases lay in between. The CDR3 consists of 13 residues. CDR3 protein: CASSRQINQPQHF. In DNA form, the CDR3 reads TGTGCCAGCAGCCGACAGATAAATCAGCCCCAGCATTTT.